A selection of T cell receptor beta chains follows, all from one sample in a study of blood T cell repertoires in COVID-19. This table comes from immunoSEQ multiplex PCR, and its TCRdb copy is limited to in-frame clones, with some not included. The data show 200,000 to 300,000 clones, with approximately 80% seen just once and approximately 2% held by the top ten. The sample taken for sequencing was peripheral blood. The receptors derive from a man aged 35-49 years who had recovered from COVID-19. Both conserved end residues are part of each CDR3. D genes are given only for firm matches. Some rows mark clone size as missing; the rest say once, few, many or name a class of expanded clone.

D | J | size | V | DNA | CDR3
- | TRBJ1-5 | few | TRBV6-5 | TGTGCCAGCGTGCGGCGTTCCAATCAGCCCCAGCATTTT | CASVRRSNQPQHF
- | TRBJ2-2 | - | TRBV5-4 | TGTGCCAGCAGATTGAAAGGGAGTTTGAGCACCGGGGAGCTGTTTTTT | CASRLKGSLSTGELFF
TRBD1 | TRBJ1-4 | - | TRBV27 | TGTGCCAGCAGTCCCCGGGACAGGTATAATGAAAAACTGTTTTTT | CASSPRDRYNEKLFF
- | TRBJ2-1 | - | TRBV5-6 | TGTGCCAGCAGTTCGGGGGTTGTTTACGATGAGCAGTTCTTC | CASSSGVVYDEQFF
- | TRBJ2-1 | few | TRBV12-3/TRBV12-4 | TGTGCCAGCAGCCGTCTGAATGAGCAGTTCTTC | CASSRLNEQFF
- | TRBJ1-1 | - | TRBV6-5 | TGTGCCAGCAGTTACACTAGTGGCAACACTGAAGCTTTCTTT | CASSYTSGNTEAFF
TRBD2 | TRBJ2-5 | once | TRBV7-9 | TGTGCCAGCAGCCCTAGTACCTCCCAAGGCGGGAGCCAAGAGACCCAGTACTTC | CASSPSTSQGGSQETQYF
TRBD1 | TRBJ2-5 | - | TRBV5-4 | TGTGCCATGAGGACAGGGCAAGAGACCCAGTACTTC | CAMRTGQETQYF
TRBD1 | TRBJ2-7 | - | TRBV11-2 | TGTGCCAGCAGCTTACGGGCAGGGGGCAACTACGAGCAGTACTTC | CASSLRAGGNYEQYF
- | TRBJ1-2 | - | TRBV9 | TGTGCCAGCAGCGTAGAGGCAGGGATGGAATACACCTTC | CASSVEAGMEYTF
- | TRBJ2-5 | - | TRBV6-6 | TGTGCCAGCAGAACAGGGGGGGGAGAGACCCAGTACTTC | CASRTGGGETQYF
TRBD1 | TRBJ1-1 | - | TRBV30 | TGTGCCTGGGCGGGACAGACGAACACTGAAGCTTTCTTT | CAWAGQTNTEAFF
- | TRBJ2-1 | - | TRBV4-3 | TGCGCCAGCAGCCAAGAAGGAATACCTAGCGAAAACAATGAGCAGTTCTTC | CASSQEGIPSENNEQFF
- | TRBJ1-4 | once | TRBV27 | TGTGCCAGCTCCCGGACCCCTCCGAGGGATGAAAAACTGTTTTTT | CASSRTPPRDEKLFF
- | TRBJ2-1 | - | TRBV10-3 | TGTGCCATCAGTGACGACCTAGAACACTACAATGAGCAGTTCTTC | CAISDDLEHYNEQFF
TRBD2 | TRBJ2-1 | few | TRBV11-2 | TGTGCCAGCAGCTTATCCTTAGCGGGAGGGAGTGGAGGCGAGCAGTTCTTC | CASSLSLAGGSGGEQFF
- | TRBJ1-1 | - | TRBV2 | TGTGCCAGCAGTGATTCGGCAGGAGGGAACACTGAAGCTTTCTTT | CASSDSAGGNTEAFF
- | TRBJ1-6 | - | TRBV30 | TGTGCCTGGAAAGAGGACCCGACAGCAAGACCCCTCCACTTT | CAWKEDPTARPLHF
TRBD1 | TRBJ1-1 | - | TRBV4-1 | TGCGCCAGCAGCCAAGGGCAGGGGGCTGTCAAATCTCCTGAAGCTTTCTTT | CASSQGQGAVKSPEAFF
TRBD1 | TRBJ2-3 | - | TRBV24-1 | TGTGCCACCAGTACGGGACAGGGAATGTCGGATACGCAGTATTTT | CATSTGQGMSDTQYF
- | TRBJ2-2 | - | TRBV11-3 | TGTGCCAGCAGCTTACCGGGGAAAGGGGAGCTGTTTTTT | CASSLPGKGELFF
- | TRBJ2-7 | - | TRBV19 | TGTGCCAGTAAGACCCAGGCAGGGCTCTACGAGCAGTACTTC | CASKTQAGLYEQYF
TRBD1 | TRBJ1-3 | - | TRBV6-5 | TGTGCCAGCAGTCGGGACAGATACACCATATATTTT | CASSRDRYTIYF
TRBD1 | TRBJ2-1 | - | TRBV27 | TGTGCCAGCAGTTGGAGCCGGGACAGCACGAATGAGCAGTTCTTC | CASSWSRDSTNEQFF
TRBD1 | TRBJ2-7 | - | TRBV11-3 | TGTGCCAGCAGCGGACAGGGGGCGGGCGAGCAGTACTTC | CASSGQGAGEQYF
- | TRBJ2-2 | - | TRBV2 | TGTGCCAGCAGTCCTAGGGGGGGCAGGGGCACCGGGGAGCTGTTTTTT | CASSPRGGRGTGELFF
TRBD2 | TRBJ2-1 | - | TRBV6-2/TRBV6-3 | TGTGCCAGCAGCCTACTAGCGGGGGGCTTCGGTGAGCAGTTCTTC | CASSLLAGGFGEQFF
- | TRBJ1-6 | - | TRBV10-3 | TGTGCCATCAGTGAGTCTACAGGGTTTGGGTCACCCCTCCACTTT | CAISESTGFGSPLHF
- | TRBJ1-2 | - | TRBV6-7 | TGTGCCAGCAGCCGGGGGGAGAGGTCCTATGGCTACACCTTC | CASSRGERSYGYTF
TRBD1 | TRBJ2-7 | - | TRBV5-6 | TGTGCCAGCAGCCAGAACGTACAGGGGGCCTCCTTC | CASSQNVQGASF
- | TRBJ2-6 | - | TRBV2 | TGTGCTAGAGGAGGGGCCAACGTCCTGACTTTC | CARGGANVLTF
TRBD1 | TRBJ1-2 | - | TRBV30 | TGTGCCTGGTACCTCCCCGGGACAGGGGGAGGCTACACCTTC | CAWYLPGTGGGYTF
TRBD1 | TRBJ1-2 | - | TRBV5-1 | TGCGCCAGCAGCCCGGGGACAGGGAGAAACTATGGCTACACCTTC | CASSPGTGRNYGYTF
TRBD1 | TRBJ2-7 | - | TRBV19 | TGTGCCAGTCGACACGTGGGGGGACAGGGATCCTACGAGCAGTACTTC | CASRHVGGQGSYEQYF
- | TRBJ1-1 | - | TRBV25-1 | TGTGCCAGCAGTGAGGCAGGGATGAACACTGAAGCTTTCTTT | CASSEAGMNTEAFF
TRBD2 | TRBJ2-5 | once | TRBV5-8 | TGTGCCAGCAGCTCGAGCCTTACTAGCGGGGGGGAAGAGACCCAGTACTTC | CASSSSLTSGGEETQYF
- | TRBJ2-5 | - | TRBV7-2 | TGTGCCAGCAGCCCGCCCCCGGGACAAGAGACCCAGTACTTC | CASSPPPGQETQYF
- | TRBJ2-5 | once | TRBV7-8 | TGTGCCAGCAGCTCGCTAGGCACCCAAGAGACCCAGTACTTC | CASSSLGTQETQYF
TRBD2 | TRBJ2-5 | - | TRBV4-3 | TGCGCCAGCAGCCAAGAAACGGGAGGGTCAGAGACCCAGTACTTC | CASSQETGGSETQYF
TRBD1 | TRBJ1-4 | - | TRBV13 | TGTGCCAGCAGCCGGACAGGGGGCGAAGAAAAACTGTTTTTT | CASSRTGGEEKLFF
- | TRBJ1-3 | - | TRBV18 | TGTGCCAGCTCACCGGCGGGACCCTCTGGAAACACCATATATTTT | CASSPAGPSGNTIYF
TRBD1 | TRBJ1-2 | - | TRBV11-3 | TGTGCCAGCAGCTTCGCAGGGGGAGCTAACTATGGCTACACCTTC | CASSFAGGANYGYTF
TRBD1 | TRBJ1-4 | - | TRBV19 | TGTGCCAGTAGTAACTACAGGGGAGCTAATGAAAAACTGTTTTTT | CASSNYRGANEKLFF
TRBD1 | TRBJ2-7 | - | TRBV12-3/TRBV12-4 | TGTGCCAGCAGCTTAACCTTGGACAGGGGATACTTC | CASSLTLDRGYF
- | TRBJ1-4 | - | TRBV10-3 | TGTGCCACCCGGGAAAGAGGTGCAACTAATGAAAAACTGTTTTTT | CATRERGATNEKLFF
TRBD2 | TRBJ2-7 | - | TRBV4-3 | TGCGCCAGCAGCCAGAGCCTAGCGGGAGGATCGTACGAGCAGTACTTC | CASSQSLAGGSYEQYF
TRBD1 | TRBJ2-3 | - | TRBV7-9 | TGTGCCAGCTTACGGGACAGCATCTCAGATACGCAGTATTTT | CASLRDSISDTQYF
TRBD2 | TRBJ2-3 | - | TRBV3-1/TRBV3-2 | TGTGCCAGACCGACTAGCGGGGGCAGAAATGGCACAGATACGCAGTATTTT | CARPTSGGRNGTDTQYF
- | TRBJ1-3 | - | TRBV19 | TGTGCCAGTAGTGCGCTTTTGGGGCTGGTTGGAAACACCATATATTTT | CASSALLGLVGNTIYF
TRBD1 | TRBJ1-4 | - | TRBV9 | TGTGCCAGCAGCTCGAGACAGGGAAGTAGCGAAAAACTGTTTTTT | CASSSRQGSSEKLFF
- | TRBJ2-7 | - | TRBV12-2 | TGTGCAAGTCGCTCTGGTCTAGATCCGTGGGAGCAGTACTTC | CASRSGLDPWEQYF
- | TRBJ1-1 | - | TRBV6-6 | TGTGCCAGCAGTTACCAACGTCCGGGGGGCACTGAAGCTTTCTTT | CASSYQRPGGTEAFF
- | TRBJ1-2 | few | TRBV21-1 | TGTGCCAGCAGCAGGCCCGGGGCGGGGGGCTACACCTTC | CASSRPGAGGYTF
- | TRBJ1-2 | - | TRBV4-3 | TGCGCCAGCAGCCAAGAGGAAGGGGGAGACTATGGCTACACCTTC | CASSQEEGGDYGYTF
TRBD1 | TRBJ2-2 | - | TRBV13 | TGTGCCAGCAGCTTACCACGGACAGGGACGAACACCGGGGAGCTGTTTTTT | CASSLPRTGTNTGELFF